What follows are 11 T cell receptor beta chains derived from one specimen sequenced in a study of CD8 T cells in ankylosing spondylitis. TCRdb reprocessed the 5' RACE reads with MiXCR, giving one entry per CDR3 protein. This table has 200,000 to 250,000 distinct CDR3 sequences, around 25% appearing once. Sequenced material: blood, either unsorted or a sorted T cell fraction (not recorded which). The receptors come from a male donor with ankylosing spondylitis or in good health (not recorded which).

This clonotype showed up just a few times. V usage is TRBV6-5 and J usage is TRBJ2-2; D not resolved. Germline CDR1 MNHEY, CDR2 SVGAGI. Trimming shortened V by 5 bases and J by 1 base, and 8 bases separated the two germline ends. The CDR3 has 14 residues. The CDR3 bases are TGTGCCAGCAGTGTACTATTGAACACCGGGGAGCTGTTTTTT. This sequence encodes CASSVLLNTGELFF.

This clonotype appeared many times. The CDR3 bases are TGTGCCAGCAGTTTAAGTGGAGAAAACATTCAGTACTTC. The encoded protein is CASSLSGENIQYF. The chain has TRBV12-3 or TRBV12-4 and TRBJ2-4, with D uncertain. The CDR3 is 13 amino acids. V lost 2 bases, J lost 5 bases, and 7 bases lay in between.

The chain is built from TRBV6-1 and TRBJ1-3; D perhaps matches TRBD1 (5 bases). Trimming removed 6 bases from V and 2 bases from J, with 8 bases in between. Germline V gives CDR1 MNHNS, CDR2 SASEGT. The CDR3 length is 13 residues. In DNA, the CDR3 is TGTGCCAGCAGGCAGGGAACTGGAAACACCATATATTTT. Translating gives CASRQGTGNTIYF.

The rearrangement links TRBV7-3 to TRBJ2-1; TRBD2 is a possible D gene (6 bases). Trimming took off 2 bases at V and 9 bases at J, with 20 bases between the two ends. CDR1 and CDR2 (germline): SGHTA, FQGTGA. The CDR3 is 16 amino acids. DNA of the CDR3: TGTGCCAGCAGCTTATCGCCGACTACGCGGGATGGTGAGCAGTTCTTC. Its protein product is CASSLSPTTRDGEQFF.

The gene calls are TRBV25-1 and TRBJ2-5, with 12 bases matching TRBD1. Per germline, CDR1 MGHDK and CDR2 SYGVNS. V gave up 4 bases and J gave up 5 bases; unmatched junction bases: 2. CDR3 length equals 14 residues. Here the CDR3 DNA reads TGTGCCAGCAGTGGGGACAGGGGGCTTGAGACCCAGTACTTC. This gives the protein CASSGDRGLETQYF.

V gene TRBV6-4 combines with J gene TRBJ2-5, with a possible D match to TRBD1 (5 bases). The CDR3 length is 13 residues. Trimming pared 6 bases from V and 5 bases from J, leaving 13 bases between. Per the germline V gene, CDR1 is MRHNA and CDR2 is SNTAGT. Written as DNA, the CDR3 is TGTGCCAGCAGCAAGACAGTGTGGGAGACCCAGTACTTC. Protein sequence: CASSKTVWETQYF.

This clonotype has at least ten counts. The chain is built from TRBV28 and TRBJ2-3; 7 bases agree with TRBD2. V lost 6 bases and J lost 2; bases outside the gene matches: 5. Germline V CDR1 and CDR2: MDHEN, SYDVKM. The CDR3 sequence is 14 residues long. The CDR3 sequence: CASRSGANTDTQYF. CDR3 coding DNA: TGTGCCAGCAGAAGCGGGGCGAACACAGATACGCAGTATTTT.

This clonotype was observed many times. This CDR3 reads CASSHTGRSYEQYF. The CDR3 bases are TGTGCCAGCAGCCACACAGGGCGTTCCTACGAGCAGTACTTC. The chain uses TRBV3-1 and TRBJ2-7; D possibly corresponds to TRBD1 (6 bases). CDR1 LGHDT and CDR2 YNNKEL come from the germline V gene (reference sequence). With 3 bases removed from V and 1 base from J, the gap between germline ends came to 10 bases. This CDR3 has 14 amino acids.

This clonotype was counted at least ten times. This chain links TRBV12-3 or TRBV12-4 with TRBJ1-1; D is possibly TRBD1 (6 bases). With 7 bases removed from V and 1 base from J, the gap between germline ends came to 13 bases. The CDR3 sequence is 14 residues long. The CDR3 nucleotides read TGTGCCAGCACCCTGCAGGACAGGAACACTGAAGCTTTCTTT. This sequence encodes CASTLQDRNTEAFF.

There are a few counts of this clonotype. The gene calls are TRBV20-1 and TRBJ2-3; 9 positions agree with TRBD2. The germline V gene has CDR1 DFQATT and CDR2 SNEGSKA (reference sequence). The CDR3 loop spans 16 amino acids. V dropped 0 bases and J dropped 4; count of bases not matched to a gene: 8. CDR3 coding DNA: TGCAGTGCTAGAGATGTAGTGGGACTAGCCTCAGATACGCAGTATTTT. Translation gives CSARDVVGLASDTQYF.

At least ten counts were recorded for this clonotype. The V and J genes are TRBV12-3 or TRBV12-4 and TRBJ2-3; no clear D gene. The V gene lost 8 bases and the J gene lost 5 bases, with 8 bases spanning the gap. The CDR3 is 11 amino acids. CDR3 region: CASGFKDTQYF. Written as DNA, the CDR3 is TGTGCCAGCGGATTCAAAGATACGCAGTATTTT.